This T cell receptor (beta chain) stems from a study of blood T cell repertoires in COVID-19. The V gene lost 0 bases and the J gene lost 5 bases, with 11 bases spanning the gap. The CDR3 covers 15 residues. CDR1 is SGHRS and CDR2 is YFSETQ in the germline V gene. Produced via immunoSEQ multiplex PCR; TCRdb's table is partial and in-frame only. The sample has a few hundred thousand clones; 80% to 90% are singletons. Sequenced: peripheral blood. The TCR comes from a man aged 60 to 69 with acute or convalescent COVID-19. V usage is TRBV5-1 and J usage is TRBJ2-2, with D perhaps TRBD2 (5 bases). The CDR3 DNA sequence: TGCGCCAGCAGCTTGGTTGGGAGTGGGACCGGGGAGCTGTTTTTT. Translating it yields CASSLVGSGTGELFF. Looking up the rest from reference TRBV5-1 and TRBJ2-2 gives the full variable domain: KAGVTQTPRYLIKTRGQQVTLSCSPISGHRSVSWYQQTPGQGLQFLFEYFSETQRNKGNFPGRFSGRQFSNSRSEMNVSTLELGDSALYLCASSLVGSGTGELFFGEGSRLTVL.